Sequencing of this T cell receptor (beta chain) was carried out in a study of CD8 T cells in Susac syndrome. The CDR3 contains 12 residues. In germline, CDR1 is MGHDK, CDR2 SYGVNS. RNA in amounts of about 0.5 to 1 ug was reverse transcribed with random hexamers. One entry per CDR3 protein, called by TCRdb with MiXCR from the immunoSEQ multiplex PCR reads. Among approximately 190,000 distinct CDR3 sequences listed, roughly nine tenths were seen once. Worth noting for this clonotype: An end of the junction differs from the germline gene, which may be a read error.

Sequencing of TCR beta, carried out with a high-throughput approach, was applied to CD8+ and CD4+ T cells from the blood. The TCR sequence derives from a human donor with Susac syndrome. This chain uses TRBV25-1 with TRBJ2-7; the D call may be TRBD1 or TRBD2 (5 bases each). The sequencing sample was made of CD4+ T cells from PBMCs. CDR3 sequence reads: CASGQGPYEHYF. CDR3 DNA: TGTGCCAGCGGGCAGGGACCCTACGAGCACTACTTC.